The rows below give T cell receptor beta chains drawn from one sample of a study of blood T cell repertoires in COVID-19. This table comes from immunoSEQ multiplex PCR, and its TCRdb copy is limited to in-frame clones, with some not included. The sample has a few hundred thousand clones, around 80% seen once. Sequencing was performed on peripheral blood. All receptors come from a woman in her thirties or forties who had recovered from COVID-19. CDR3s include the opening cysteine and the closing phenylalanine or tryptophan. A D gene is named only where the DNA matches it firmly. Clone sizes are given selectively: once, few, many, or a class where the clone is expanded.

v_call	d_call	clone_size	j_call	cdr3_nt	cdr3_aa
TRBV18	TRBD1	NA	TRBJ1-2	TGTGCCAGCTCACCACCGTCCCGGGACAGGGACGGCTACACCTTC	CASSPPSRDRDGYTF
TRBV6-5	NA	few	TRBJ2-3	TGTGCCAGCAGTAATTATCCGGTCCAGGGGTATACGCAGTATTTT	CASSNYPVQGYTQYF
TRBV12-3/TRBV12-4	NA	NA	TRBJ2-4	TGTGCCAGCACCCCGGGAGCGAGGAACATTCAGTACTTC	CASTPGARNIQYF
TRBV5-6	TRBD1	NA	TRBJ2-7	TGTGCCAGCAGGCCGGGGACAGCCTACTACGAGCAGTACTTC	CASRPGTAYYEQYF
TRBV5-3	TRBD1	once	TRBJ1-3	TGTGCCAGAAGCTTAGGTAAGGGACAGCTGTGGAGGTCCTCTGGAAACACCATATATTTT	CARSLGKGQLWRSSGNTIYF
TRBV4-2	NA	NA	TRBJ2-3	TGTGCCAGCAGCCGGGGCTACACAGATACGCAGTATTTT	CASSRGYTDTQYF
TRBV18	NA	NA	TRBJ2-2	TGTGCCAGCTCACTTCGGGGGGACAACTTAAACACCGGGGAGCTGTTTTTT	CASSLRGDNLNTGELFF
TRBV20-1	NA	NA	TRBJ2-7	TGCAGTGTGGCGGGGTATGAGCAGTACTTC	CSVAGYEQYF
TRBV4-3	NA	NA	TRBJ1-1	TGCGCCAGCAGCCAAGATAACAGGGTTTCGGTTGAAGCTTTCTTT	CASSQDNRVSVEAFF
TRBV4-3	NA	NA	TRBJ1-5	TGCGCCAGCAGCCACCTCACGACGGCGACTCATCAGCCCCAGCATTTT	CASSHLTTATHQPQHF
TRBV4-1	TRBD2	NA	TRBJ2-1	TGCGCCAGCAGCCAAGCGGTGGCGGGGGGTAACAATGAGCAGTTCTTC	CASSQAVAGGNNEQFF
TRBV4-1	NA	NA	TRBJ2-7	TGCGCCAGCAGCCAAGAGCCAGGCAGCCCCTACGAGCAGTACTTC	CASSQEPGSPYEQYF
TRBV9	NA	NA	TRBJ1-5	TGTGCCAGCAGCGTAGGGGCAGTTAGCAATCAGCCCCAGCATTTT	CASSVGAVSNQPQHF
TRBV7-2	NA	few	TRBJ2-2	TGTGCCAGCAGCTTAGACAGGGCCACCGGGGAGCTGTTTTTT	CASSLDRATGELFF
TRBV29-1	TRBD1	NA	TRBJ2-5	TGCAGCGTTGCAGAGGGGGCTGAGGAGACCCAGTACTTC	CSVAEGAEETQYF
TRBV5-1	NA	NA	TRBJ2-5	TGCGCCAGCAGCTTGACAGGGTGGGCGACCCAGTACTTC	CASSLTGWATQYF
TRBV11-2	NA	NA	TRBJ2-2	TGTGCCAGCAGCTTCCTAACAGGGTTTGAGGCCGGGGAGCTGTTTTTT	CASSFLTGFEAGELFF
TRBV7-2	TRBD1	once	TRBJ1-4	TGTGCCAGCAGCTTAGACGGGACAGGGGGCGTGGGTGAAAAACTGTTTTTT	CASSLDGTGGVGEKLFF